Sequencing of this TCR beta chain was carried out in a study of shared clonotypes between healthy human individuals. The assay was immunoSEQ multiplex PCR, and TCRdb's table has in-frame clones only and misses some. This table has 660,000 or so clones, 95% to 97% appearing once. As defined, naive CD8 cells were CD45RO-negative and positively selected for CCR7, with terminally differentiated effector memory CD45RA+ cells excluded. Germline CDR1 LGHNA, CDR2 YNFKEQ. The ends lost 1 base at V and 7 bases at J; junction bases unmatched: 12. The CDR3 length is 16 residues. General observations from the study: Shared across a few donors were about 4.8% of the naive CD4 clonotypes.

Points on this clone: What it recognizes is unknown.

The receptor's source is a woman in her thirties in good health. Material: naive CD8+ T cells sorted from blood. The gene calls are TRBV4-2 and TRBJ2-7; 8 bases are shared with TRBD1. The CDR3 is CASSQGSGTGLWEQYF. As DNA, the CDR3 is TGTGCCAGCAGCCAAGGCTCCGGGACAGGTCTTTGGGAGCAGTACTTC.